This passage covers 19 T cell receptor beta chains from one sample sequenced in a study of cytomegalovirus exposure and HLA in healthy donors. PCR amplification relied on 60 Vbeta primers (plus 13 Jbeta primers). The data were produced by immunoSEQ multiplex PCR, yet TCRdb's version contains in-frame clones alone and is incomplete. The sample lists 150,000 or so clones, around 80% occurring once. Sample: PBMCs. Receptor source: a female donor in good health and CMV-seronegative.

V gene TRBV29-1 combines with J gene TRBJ1-5; 10 bases line up with TRBD1. Germline lookup yields CDR1 SQVTM and CDR2 ANQGSEA. Trimming cost V 6 bases and J 4 bases; bases outside gene matches: 12. The CDR3 totals 16 residues. In DNA form, the CDR3 reads TGCAGCGTGACGACAGGGGGCGTGATGGCTAATCAGCCCCAGCATTTT. This translates into CSVTTGGVMANQPQHF.

V gene TRBV7-2 combines with J gene TRBJ1-2, with 8 nucleotides matching TRBD1. V lost 5 bases to trimming and J lost 7 bases; unmatched junction nucleotides: 12. CDR3 length equals 15 residues. Germline V gene lookup returns CDR1 SGHTA and CDR2 FQGNSA. The DNA of the CDR3 is TGTGCCAGCAGCGCCATTCAGGGGGCCTCTATTGGCTACACCTTC. Encoded protein: CASSAIQGASIGYTF.

V gene TRBV7-2 combines with J gene TRBJ2-6; TRBD1 matches 7 bases. There are 16 residues in the CDR3. The junction had 7 bases not matched to a gene; V was cut back by 5 bases and J by 3 bases. Germline CDR1 is SGHTA and CDR2 is FQGNSA. The CDR3 nucleotides read TGTGCCAGCAGCGCGGACAGGACTGGTGGGGCCAACGTCCTGACTTTC. Protein sequence: CASSADRTGGANVLTF.

This clone was detected once. The J gene is TRBJ2-2, the V gene TRBV7-9, with unresolved D. Germline V gene sequence: CDR1 SEHNR, CDR2 FQNEAQ (reference sequence). The CDR3 contains 14 residues. With 0 bases removed from V and 6 bases from J, the gap between germline ends came to 8 bases. The CDR3 DNA reads TGTGCCAGCAGCTTAGCTGAGGCCGCCGGGGAGCTGTTTTTT. It translates to CASSLAEAAGELFF. The entire variable domain, with the rest obtained from reference TRBV7-9 and TRBJ2-2, is as follows: DTGVSQNPRHKITKRGQNVTFRCDPISEHNRLYWYRQTLGQGPEFLTYFQNEAQLEKSRLLSDRFSAERPKGSFSTLEIQRTEQGDSAMYLCASSLAEAAGELFFGEGSRLTVL.

This clone was seen a single time. The chain recombines TRBV6-5 with TRBJ2-7; 10 bases align to TRBD2. V shed 8 bases, J shed 2 bases, and the junction held 9 bases outside the gene matches. The CDR3 has 15 amino acids. The germline CDR1 and CDR2 sequences are MNHEY and SVGAGI. The CDR3 is CASQVSGGDTYEQYF. The CDR3 region has the DNA TGTGCCAGCCAAGTCAGCGGGGGGGATACCTACGAGCAGTACTTC.

The chain is built from TRBV10-3 and TRBJ1-4; no clear D. Trimming removed 2 bases at V and 10 bases at J, with 11 bases between. The CDR3 has 13 residues. Germline CDR1 reads ENHRY; CDR2 reads SYGVKD. CDR3 in DNA: TGTGCCATCAGTGAGCTATATGAAACAAAACTGTTTTTT. The encoded protein is CAISELYETKLFF.

V gene TRBV6-5 combines with J gene TRBJ1-3; D unresolved. Per germline, CDR1 MNHEY and CDR2 SVGAGI. V was pared by 6 bases and J by 4 bases, with 7 bases between. The CDR3 sequence is 12 residues long. DNA of the CDR3: TGTGCCAGCAGATCCCAGGGAAACACCATATATTTT. As protein: CASRSQGNTIYF.

The rearrangement joins TRBV9 to TRBJ1-2, with 9 bases that match TRBD1. Germline V gene data show CDR1 as SGDLS and CDR2 as YYNGEE. Losses at the gene ends were 3 bases for V and 5 bases for J; bases not matched to a gene: 5. CDR3 length equals 14 residues. The CDR3 loop is CASSDRGRGYGYTF. CDR3 nucleotides: TGTGCCAGCAGCGACAGGGGGCGAGGGTATGGCTACACCTTC.

The chain uses TRBV6-1 and TRBJ2-3; TRBD2 matches 9 bases. In germline, CDR1 is MNHNS, CDR2 SASEGT. CDR3 length: 15 residues. The trim removed 5 bases at V and 0 bases at J, leaving 3 bases unmatched. The DNA for the CDR3 is TGTGCCAGCAGTCCTACTAGCGGGAGCACAGATACGCAGTATTTT. Its protein product is CASSPTSGSTDTQYF.

V and J are TRBV7-3 and TRBJ2-6, with 7 bases that match TRBD1. CDR3 length equals 16 residues. V was clipped by 5 bases and J by 1 base; unmatched bases: 5. In germline, CDR1 is SGHTA, CDR2 FQGTGA. The CDR3 coding sequence is TGTGCCAGCAGCCTCCGCAGGGGGTCTGGGGCCAACGTCCTGACTTTC. This gives the protein CASSLRRGSGANVLTF.

This clone has more than one count but fewer than ten. This chain connects TRBV6-5 to TRBJ1-1; the D gene is possibly TRBD1 (5 bases). V lost 5 bases, J lost 5 bases, and 15 bases lay in between. This CDR3 is built from 14 residues. Germline CDR1 is MNHEY and CDR2 is SVGAGI. The CDR3 DNA follows: TGTGCCAGCAGTGCTCGAGGACGGGGGACTGAAGCTTTCTTT. It yields the protein CASSARGRGTEAFF.

The V gene is TRBV2, the J gene TRBJ1-2; weak D call: TRBD1 (6 bases). CDR3 length equals 11 residues. V was trimmed by 7 bases and J by 3 bases, leaving 6 bases between them. Germline V gene sequence: CDR1 SNHLY, CDR2 FYNNEI. The DNA for the CDR3 is TGTGCCAGCAACAGGGACTATGGCTACACCTTC. It codes for CASNRDYGYTF.

The chain uses TRBV4-3 and TRBJ2-5; D not certain. CDR3 length: 17 amino acids. V gave up 2 bases and J gave up 2 bases, with 18 bases separating them. Germline CDR1 reads LGHNA; CDR2 reads YSLEER. CDR3 sequence reads: CASSQTRGLYLQETQYF. The CDR3 DNA is TGCGCCAGCAGCCAAACCCGTGGGCTGTACCTTCAAGAGACCCAGTACTTC.

The genes are TRBV6-1 and TRBJ2-3; D unclear. The V end lost 2 bases, the J end lost 2 bases, and 8 bases lay between the germline ends. From germline, CDR1 is MNHNS and CDR2 SASEGT. This CDR3 is built from 14 residues. The CDR3 DNA sequence: TGTGCCAGCAGTGAAAATCCCTACACAGATACGCAGTATTTT. This encodes CASSENPYTDTQYF.

The chain carries TRBV7-2 and TRBJ2-1, with 9 bases lining up with TRBD2. The CDR3 contains 15 residues. The ends lost 1 base at V and 8 bases at J; junction bases unmatched: 6. Germline CDR1 is SGHTA and CDR2 is FQGNSA. The CDR3 nucleotides read TGTGCCAGCAGCTTAGTGGGCGGGGGGGGGTATGAGCAGTTCTTC. As protein: CASSLVGGGGYEQFF.

This sequence joins TRBV14 and TRBJ1-4; the D gene is possibly TRBD1 (6 bases). CDR1 is SGHDN, CDR2 FVKESK, per germline. The CDR3 has 13 residues. With 8 bases removed from V and 11 bases from J, the gap between germline ends came to 18 bases. The CDR3 spells CASVRDTGDKLFF. The CDR3 bases are TGTGCCAGCGTCCGGGACACCGGAGACAAACTGTTTTTT.

The V call is TRBV7-8, the J call TRBJ2-3; TRBD2 aligns across 10 bases. Germline V lookup: CDR1 SGHVS, CDR2 FQNEAQ. V dropped 7 bases and J dropped 1; count of bases not matched to a gene: 2. The CDR3 spans 14 residues. CDR3 loop: CASKLAGRTDTQYF. As DNA, the CDR3 is TGTGCCAGCAAACTAGCGGGACGCACAGATACGCAGTATTTT. Complete variable domain (other parts from reference TRBV7-8 and TRBJ2-3): GAGVSQSPRYKVAKRGQDVALRCDPISGHVSLFWYQQALGQGPEFLTYFQNEAQLDKSGLPSDRFFAERPEGSVSTLKIQRTQQEDSAVYLCASKLAGRTDTQYFGPGTRLTVL.

The DNA of the CDR3 is TGCAGCGCTGGACCCGGGGGGGCTGAAGCTTTCTTT. The encoded protein is CSAGPGGAEAFF. This chain connects TRBV29-1 to TRBJ1-1; D perhaps matches TRBD1 (5 bases). The CDR3 is 12 residues long. From germline, CDR1 is SQVTM and CDR2 ANQGSEA. V lost 7 bases and J lost 6, with 15 bases in between.

V usage is TRBV7-4 and J usage is TRBJ1-1; TRBD1 aligns across 9 bases. Germline V CDR1 and CDR2: SGHVT, SQSDAQ. Trimming cost V 3 bases and J 3 bases; bases outside gene matches: 11. The CDR3 is 17 residues long. The CDR3 bases are TGTGCCAGCAGCTTGAAACCGGGACAGGGTAGGGACACTGAAGCTTTCTTT. Translated: CASSLKPGQGRDTEAFF.